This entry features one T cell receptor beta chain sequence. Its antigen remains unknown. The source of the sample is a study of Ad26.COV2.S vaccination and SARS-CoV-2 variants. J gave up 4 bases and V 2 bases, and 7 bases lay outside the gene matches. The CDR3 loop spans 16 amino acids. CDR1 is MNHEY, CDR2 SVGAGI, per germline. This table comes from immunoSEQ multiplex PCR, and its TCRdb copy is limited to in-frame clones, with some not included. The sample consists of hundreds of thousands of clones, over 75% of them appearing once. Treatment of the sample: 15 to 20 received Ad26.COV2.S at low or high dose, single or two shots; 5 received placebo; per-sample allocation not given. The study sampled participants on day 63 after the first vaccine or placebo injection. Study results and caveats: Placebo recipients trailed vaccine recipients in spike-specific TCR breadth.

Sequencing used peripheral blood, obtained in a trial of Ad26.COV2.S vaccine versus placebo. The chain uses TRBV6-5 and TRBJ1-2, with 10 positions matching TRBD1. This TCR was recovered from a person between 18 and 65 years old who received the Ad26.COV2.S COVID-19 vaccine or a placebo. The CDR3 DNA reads TGTGCCAGCAGTTACGGGGGGGACAGGGGTCTCTATGGCTACACCTTC. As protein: CASSYGGDRGLYGYTF.